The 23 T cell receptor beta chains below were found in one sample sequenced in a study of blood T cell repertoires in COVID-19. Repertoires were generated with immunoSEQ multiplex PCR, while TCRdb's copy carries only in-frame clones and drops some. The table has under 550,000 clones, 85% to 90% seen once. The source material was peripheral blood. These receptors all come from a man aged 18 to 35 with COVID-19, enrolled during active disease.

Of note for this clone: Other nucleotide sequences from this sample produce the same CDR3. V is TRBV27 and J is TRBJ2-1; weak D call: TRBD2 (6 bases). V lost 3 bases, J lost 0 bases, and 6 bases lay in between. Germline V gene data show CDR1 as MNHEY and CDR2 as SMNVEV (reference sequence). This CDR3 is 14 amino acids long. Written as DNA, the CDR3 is TGTGCCAGCAGTTTCGGGAGCTCCTACAATGAGCAGTTCTTC. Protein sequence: CASSFGSSYNEQFF.

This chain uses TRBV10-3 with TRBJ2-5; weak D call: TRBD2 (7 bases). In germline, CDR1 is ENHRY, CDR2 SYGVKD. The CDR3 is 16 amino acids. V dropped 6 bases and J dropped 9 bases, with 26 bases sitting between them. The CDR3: CAIREGRGGPDKAQYF. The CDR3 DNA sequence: TGTGCCATCAGGGAGGGGAGGGGGGGGCCGGATAAGGCCCAGTACTTC.

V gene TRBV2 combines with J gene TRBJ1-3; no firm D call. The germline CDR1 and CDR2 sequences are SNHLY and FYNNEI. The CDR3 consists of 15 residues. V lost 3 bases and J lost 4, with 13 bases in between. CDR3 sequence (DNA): TGTGCCAGCAGTGACAGGTCTCATCGAGGAAACACCATATATTTT. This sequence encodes CASSDRSHRGNTIYF.

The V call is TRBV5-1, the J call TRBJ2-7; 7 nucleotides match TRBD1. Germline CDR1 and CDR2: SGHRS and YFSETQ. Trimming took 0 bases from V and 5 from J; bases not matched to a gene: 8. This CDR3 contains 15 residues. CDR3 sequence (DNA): TGCGCCAGCAGCTTGGCCGACAGGGAAATCGACGAGCAGTACTTC. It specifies CASSLADREIDEQYF.

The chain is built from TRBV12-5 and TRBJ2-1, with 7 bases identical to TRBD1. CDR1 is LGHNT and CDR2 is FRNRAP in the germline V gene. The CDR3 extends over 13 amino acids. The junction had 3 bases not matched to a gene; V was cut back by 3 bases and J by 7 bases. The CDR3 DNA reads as TGTGCTAGTGGTTTTTCGACAGGGAATGAGCAGTTCTTC. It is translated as CASGFSTGNEQFF.

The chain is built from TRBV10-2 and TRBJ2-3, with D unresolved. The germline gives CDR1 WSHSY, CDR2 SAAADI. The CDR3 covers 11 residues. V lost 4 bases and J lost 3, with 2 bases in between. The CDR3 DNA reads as TGCGCCAGCAGTGTAACAGATACGCAGTATTTT. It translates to CASSVTDTQYF.

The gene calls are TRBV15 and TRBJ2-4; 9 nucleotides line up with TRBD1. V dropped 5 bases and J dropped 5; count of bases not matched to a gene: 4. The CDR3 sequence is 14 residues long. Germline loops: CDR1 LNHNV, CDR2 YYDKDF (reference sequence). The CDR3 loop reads CATSSQGAQNIQYF. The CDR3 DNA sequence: TGTGCCACCAGCTCACAGGGGGCCCAAAACATTCAGTACTTC.

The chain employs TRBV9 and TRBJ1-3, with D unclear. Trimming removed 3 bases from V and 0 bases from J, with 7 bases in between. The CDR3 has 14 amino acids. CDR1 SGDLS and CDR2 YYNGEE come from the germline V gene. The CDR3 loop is CASSGTYSGNTIYF. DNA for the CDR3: TGTGCCAGCAGCGGAACCTACTCTGGAAACACCATATATTTT.

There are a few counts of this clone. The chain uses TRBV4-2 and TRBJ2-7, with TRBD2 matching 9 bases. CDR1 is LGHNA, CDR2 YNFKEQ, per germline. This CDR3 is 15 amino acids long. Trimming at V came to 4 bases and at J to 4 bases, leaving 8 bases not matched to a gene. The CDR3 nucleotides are TGTGCCAGCAGCCCTAGCGGGGAACCCTCTTACGAGCAGTACTTC. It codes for CASSPSGEPSYEQYF.

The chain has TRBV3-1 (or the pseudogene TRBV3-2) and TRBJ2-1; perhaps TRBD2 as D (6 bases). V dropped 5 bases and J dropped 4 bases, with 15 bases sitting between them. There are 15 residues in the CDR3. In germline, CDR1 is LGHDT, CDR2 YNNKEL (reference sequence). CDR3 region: CASSKRGTVYNEQFF. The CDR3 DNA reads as TGTGCCAGCAGCAAACGCGGGACGGTATACAATGAGCAGTTCTTC.

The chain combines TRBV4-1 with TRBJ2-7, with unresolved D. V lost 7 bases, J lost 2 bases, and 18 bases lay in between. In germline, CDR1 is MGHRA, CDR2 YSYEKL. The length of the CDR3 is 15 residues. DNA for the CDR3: TGCGCCAGCACCAATTTCCTTCATCCGGCCTACGAGCAGTACTTC. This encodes CASTNFLHPAYEQYF.

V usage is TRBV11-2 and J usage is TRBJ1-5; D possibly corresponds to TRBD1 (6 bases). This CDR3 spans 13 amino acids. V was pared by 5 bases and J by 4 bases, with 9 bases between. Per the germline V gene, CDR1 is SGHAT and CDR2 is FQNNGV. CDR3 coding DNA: TGTGCCAGCAGCCCGGACAGAAATCAGCCCCAGCATTTT. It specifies CASSPDRNQPQHF.

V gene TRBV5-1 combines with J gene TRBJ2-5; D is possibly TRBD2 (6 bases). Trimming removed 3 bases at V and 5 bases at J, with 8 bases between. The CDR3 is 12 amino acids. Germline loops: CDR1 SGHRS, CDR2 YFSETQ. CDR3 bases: TGCGCCAGCAGCTCAGGGAGGGAGACCCAGTACTTC. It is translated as CASSSGRETQYF.

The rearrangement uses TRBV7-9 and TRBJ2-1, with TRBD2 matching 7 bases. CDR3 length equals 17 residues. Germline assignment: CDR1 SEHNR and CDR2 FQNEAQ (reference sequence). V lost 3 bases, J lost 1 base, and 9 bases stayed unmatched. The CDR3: CASSLGSGILSYNEQFF. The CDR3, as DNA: TGTGCCAGCAGCTTGGGGAGCGGGATACTTTCCTACAATGAGCAGTTCTTC.

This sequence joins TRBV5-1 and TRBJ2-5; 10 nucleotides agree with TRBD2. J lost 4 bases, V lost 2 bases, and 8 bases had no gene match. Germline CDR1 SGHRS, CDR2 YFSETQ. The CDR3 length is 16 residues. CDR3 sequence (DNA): TGCGCCAGCAGCTTCGGAGCGGGAGGGCCCGTAGAGACCCAGTACTTC. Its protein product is CASSFGAGGPVETQYF.

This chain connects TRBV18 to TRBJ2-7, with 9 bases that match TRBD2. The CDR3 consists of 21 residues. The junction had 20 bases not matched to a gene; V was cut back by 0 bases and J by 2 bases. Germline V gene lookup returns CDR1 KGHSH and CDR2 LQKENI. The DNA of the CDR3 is TGTGCCAGCTCACCACCCCCTAAACGAAGACTAGCGGAGCACCTAGCCTACGAGCAGTACTTC. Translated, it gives CASSPPPKRRLAEHLAYEQYF.

DNA for the CDR3: TGTGCCAGCAGTAGTGGACAGGGCCTACTCTACGAGCAGTACTTC. It translates to CASSSGQGLLYEQYF. The rearrangement joins TRBV27 to TRBJ2-7; 8 bases map to TRBD1. Germline values: CDR1 MNHEY, CDR2 SMNVEV (reference sequence). The CDR3 length is 15 residues. Unmatched junction bases numbered 9, after V lost 5 bases and J lost 3 bases.

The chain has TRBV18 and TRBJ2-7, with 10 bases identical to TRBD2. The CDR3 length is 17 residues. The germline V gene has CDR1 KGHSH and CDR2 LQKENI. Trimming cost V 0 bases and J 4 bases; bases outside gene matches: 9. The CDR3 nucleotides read TGTGCCAGCTCACCACCCTCAGCGGGAGGGAGACGGTACGAGCAGTACTTC. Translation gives CASSPPSAGGRRYEQYF.

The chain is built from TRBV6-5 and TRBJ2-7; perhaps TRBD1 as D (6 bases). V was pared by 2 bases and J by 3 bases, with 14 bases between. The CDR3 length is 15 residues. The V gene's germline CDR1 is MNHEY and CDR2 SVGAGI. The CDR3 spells CASSYTHWDNYEQYF. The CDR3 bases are TGTGCCAGCAGTTACACGCACTGGGACAACTACGAGCAGTACTTC.

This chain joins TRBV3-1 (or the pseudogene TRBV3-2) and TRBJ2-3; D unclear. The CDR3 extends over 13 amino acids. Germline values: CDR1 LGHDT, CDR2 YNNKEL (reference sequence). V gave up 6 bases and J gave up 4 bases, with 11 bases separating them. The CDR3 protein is CASRKANSDTQYF. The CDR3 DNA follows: TGTGCCAGCAGAAAAGCGAATTCAGATACGCAGTATTTT.

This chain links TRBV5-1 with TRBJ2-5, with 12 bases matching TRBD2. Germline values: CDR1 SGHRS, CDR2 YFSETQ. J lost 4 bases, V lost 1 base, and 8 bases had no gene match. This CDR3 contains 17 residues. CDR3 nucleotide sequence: TGCGCCAGCAGCTTGTCCCTAGCGGGGGGGCCGATAGAGACCCAGTACTTC. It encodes CASSLSLAGGPIETQYF.

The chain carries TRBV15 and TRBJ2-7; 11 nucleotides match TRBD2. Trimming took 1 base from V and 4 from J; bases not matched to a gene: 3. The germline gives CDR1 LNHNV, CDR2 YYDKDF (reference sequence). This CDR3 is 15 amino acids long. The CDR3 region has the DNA TGTGCCACCAGCAGAGGGCTAGCGGGAGGTTACGAGCAGTACTTC. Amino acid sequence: CATSRGLAGGYEQYF.

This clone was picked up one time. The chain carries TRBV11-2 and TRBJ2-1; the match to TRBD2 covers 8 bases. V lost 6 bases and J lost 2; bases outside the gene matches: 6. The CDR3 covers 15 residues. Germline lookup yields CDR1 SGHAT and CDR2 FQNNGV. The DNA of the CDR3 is TGTGCCAGCAGGTCCCGCGGGGGGACCTACAATGAGCAGTTCTTC. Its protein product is CASRSRGGTYNEQFF. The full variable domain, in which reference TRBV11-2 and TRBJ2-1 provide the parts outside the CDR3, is EAGVAQSPRYKIIEKRQSVAFWCNPISGHATLYWYQQILGQGPKLLIQFQNNGVVDDSQLPKDRFSAERLKGVDSTLKIQPAKLEDSAVYLCASRSRGGTYNEQFFGPGTRLTVL.